This record covers a single T cell receptor (beta chain). Its cognate antigen is unknown. Sequencing of TCRbeta CDR3 at survey depth gave sequences and template counts. TCRdb keeps only in-frame clones here, not all; method: immunoSEQ multiplex PCR. The data show 25,000 to 30,000 clones, about 90% seen once. This sample was taken from a study of tissue T cells after allogeneic stem cell transplantation. Study context: Steroid-refractory graft-versus-host disease after allogeneic hematopoietic cell transplant qualified adults for prospective research-autopsy enrollment.

The germline V gene encodes CDR1 SGDLS and CDR2 YYNGEE. V was shortened by 0 bases and J by 6 bases, with 6 bases between the two germline ends. The CDR3 is 13 amino acids. Study findings and constraints: In patients and mice, blood and spleen missed much of tissue repertoire.

The V and J genes are TRBV9 and TRBJ2-2, with D unresolved. The sequencing here drew on blood, taken before transplantation. The sequence derives from a male donor at least 60 years old who later had graft-versus-host disease after an allogeneic stem cell transplant. The CDR3 region is CASSVESAGELFF. For the CDR3, the DNA is TGTGCCAGCAGCGTAGAGTCGGCCGGGGAGCTGTTTTTT.